The TCR beta chain described here comes from a study of graft-versus-host responses after intestinal transplantation. Turning to the study itself: The recipients all started with anti-thymocyte globulin induction and then took tacrolimus and steroids for around three years.

Sequenced by immunoSEQ multiplex PCR; TCRdb stores in-frame clones only, minus some. The profile shows some 85,000 clones, 85% to 95% of them singletons. This clone was observed a single time. No antigen is known for it. General study points: Across patients carrying graft-donor T cell macrochimerism, allografts held high graft-versus-host to host-versus-graft clonal ratios. Early post-transplant HvG declines showed an association with peak circulating GvH clone levels. Recipient marrow held GvH clones, some first seen in ileum or blood.

Sequences were derived from unstimulated CD8+ T cells sorted from spleen or lymph node cells, sampled before transplant. The clonotype was recovered from a human donor who was the organ donor for an intestinal transplant.

The CDR3 DNA sequence: TGTGCCAGCACCGCGGGCCAAGGAAACTATGGCTACACCTTC. This translates into CASTAGQGNYGYTF. V is TRBV13 and J is TRBJ1-2, with D uncertain. The CDR3 has 14 amino acids. CDR1 and CDR2 (germline): PRHDT, FYEKMQ (reference sequence). Trimming left V 7 bases short and J 2 bases short, with 14 bases between.